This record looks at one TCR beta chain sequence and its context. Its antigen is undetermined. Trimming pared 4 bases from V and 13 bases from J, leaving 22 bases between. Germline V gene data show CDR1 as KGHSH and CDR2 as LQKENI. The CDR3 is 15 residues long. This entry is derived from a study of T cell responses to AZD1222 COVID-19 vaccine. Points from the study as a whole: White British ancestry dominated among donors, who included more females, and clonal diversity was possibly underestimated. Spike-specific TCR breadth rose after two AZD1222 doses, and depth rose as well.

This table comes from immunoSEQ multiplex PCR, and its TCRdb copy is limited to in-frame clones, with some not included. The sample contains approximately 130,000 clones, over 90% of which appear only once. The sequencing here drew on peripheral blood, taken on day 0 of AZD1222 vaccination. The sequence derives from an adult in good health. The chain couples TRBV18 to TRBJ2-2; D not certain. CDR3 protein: CASSLSDRHHNGLFF. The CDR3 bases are TGTGCCAGCTCACTAAGTGATAGGCACCACAACGGGCTGTTTTTT.